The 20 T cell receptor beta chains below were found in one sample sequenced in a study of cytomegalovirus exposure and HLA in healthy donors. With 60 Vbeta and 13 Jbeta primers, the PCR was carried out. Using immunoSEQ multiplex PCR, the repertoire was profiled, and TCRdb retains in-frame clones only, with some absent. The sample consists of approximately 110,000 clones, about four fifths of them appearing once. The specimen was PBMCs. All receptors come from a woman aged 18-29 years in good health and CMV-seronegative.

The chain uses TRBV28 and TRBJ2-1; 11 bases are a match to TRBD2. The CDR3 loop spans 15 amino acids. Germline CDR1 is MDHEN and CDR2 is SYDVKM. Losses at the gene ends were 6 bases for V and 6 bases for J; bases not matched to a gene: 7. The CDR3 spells CASSSIAGGPNEQFF. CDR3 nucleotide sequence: TGTGCCAGCAGCTCGATAGCGGGAGGGCCCAATGAGCAGTTCTTC.

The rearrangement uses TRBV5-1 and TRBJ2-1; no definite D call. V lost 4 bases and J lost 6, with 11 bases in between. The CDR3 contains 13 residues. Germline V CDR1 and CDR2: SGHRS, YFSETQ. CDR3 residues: CASSLGPGNEQFF. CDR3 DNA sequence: TGCGCCAGCAGCCTCGGCCCGGGCAATGAGCAGTTCTTC.

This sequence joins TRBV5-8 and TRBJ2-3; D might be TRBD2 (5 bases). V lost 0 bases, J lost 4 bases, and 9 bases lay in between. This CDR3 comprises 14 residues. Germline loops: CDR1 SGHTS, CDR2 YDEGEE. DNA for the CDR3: TGTGCCAGCAGCTTGGAACGGGGAGCAGATACGCAGTATTTT. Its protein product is CASSLERGADTQYF. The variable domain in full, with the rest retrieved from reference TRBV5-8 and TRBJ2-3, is EAGVTQSPTHLIKTRGQQATLRCSPISGHTSVYWYQQALGLGLQFLLWYDEGEERNRGNFPPRFSGRQFPNYSSELNVNALELEDSALYLCASSLERGADTQYFGPGTRLTVL.

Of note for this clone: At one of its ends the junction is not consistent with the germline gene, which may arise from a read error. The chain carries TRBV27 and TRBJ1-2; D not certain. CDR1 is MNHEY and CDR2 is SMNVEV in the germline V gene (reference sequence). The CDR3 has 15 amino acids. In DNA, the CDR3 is TGTACCAGCAGTTTATCCGCGGCGCTGAACTATGGCTACACCTTC. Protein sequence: CTSSLSAALNYGYTF.

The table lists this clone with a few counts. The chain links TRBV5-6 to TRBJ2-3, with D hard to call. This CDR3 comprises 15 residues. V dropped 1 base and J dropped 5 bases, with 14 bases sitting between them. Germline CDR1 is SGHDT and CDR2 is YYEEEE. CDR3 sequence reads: CASSLFSRSEDTQYF. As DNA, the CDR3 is TGTGCCAGCAGCTTGTTTTCCCGGTCCGAAGATACGCAGTATTTT.

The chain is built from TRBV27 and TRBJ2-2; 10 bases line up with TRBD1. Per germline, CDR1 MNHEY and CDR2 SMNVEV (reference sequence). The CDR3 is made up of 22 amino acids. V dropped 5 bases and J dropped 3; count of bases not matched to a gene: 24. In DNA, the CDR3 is TGTGCCAGCAGTGATTGGTTGGGACAGGGGTTTGAGTACGGGAGTTACACCGGGGAGCTGTTTTTT. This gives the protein CASSDWLGQGFEYGSYTGELFF.

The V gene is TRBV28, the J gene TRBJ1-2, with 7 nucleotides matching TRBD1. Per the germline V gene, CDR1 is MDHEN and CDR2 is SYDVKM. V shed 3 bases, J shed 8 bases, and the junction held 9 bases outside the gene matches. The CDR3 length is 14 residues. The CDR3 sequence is CASSFNGQVKGYTF. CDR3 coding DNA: TGTGCCAGCAGTTTCAACGGACAGGTGAAGGGCTACACCTTC.

This chain's CDR3 is CASSLASREAFF. DNA for the CDR3: TGTGCCAGCAGCTTAGCATCTCGTGAAGCTTTCTTT. V and J are TRBV7-9 and TRBJ1-1; D not certain. Looked up from germline, CDR1 is SEHNR and CDR2 is FQNEAQ (reference sequence). CDR3 length equals 12 residues. V lost 0 bases and J lost 7, with 6 bases in between.

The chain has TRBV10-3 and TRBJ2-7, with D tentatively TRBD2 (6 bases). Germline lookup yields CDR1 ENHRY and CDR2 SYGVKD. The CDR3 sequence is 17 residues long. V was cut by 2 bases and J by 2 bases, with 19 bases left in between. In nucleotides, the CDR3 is TGTGCCATCAGTGAGAAGGGCGAGGCGGGGCCAACCTACGAGCAGTACGTC. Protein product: CAISEKGEAGPTYEQYV.

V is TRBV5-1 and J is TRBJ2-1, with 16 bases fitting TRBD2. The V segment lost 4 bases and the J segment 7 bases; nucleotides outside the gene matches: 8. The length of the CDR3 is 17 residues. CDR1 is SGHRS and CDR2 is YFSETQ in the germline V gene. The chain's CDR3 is CASSGGGLAGGRNEQFF. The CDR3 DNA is TGCGCCAGCAGCGGGGGGGGACTAGCGGGAGGGCGGAATGAGCAGTTCTTC.

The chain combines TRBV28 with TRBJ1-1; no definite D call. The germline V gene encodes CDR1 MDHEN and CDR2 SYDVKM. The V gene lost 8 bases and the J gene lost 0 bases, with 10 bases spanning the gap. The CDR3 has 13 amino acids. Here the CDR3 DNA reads TGTGCCAGCTCGTCAGGTTTGAACACTGAAGCTTTCTTT. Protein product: CASSSGLNTEAFF.

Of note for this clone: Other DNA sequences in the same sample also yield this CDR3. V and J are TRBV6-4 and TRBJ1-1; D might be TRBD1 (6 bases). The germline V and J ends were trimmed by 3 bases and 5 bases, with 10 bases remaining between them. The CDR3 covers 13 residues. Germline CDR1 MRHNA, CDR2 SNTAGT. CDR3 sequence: CASSEGRGTEAFF. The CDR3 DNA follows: TGTGCCAGCAGTGAGGGGAGGGGGACTGAAGCTTTCTTT.

The CDR3 nucleotides read TGTGCCTGGACCCCACCGGACAGGTATTATGGCTACACCTTC. Translated: CAWTPPDRYYGYTF. The chain links TRBV30 to TRBJ1-2, with TRBD1 matching 7 bases. This CDR3 has 14 residues. Unmatched junction bases numbered 10, after V lost 4 bases and J lost 5 bases. Germline CDR1 is GTSNPN and CDR2 is SVGIG (reference sequence).

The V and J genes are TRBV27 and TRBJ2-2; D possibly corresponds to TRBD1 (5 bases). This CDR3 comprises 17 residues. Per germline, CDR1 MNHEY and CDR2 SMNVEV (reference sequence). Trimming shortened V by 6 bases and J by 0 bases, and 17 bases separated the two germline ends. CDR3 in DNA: TGTGCCAGCAGACCTAGAAGGGGCTCTACGAACACCGGGGAGCTGTTTTTT. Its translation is CASRPRRGSTNTGELFF.

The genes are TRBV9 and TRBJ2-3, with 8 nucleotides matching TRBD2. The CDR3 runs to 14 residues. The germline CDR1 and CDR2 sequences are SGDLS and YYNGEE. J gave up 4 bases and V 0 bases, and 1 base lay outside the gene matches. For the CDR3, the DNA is TGTGCCAGCAGCGTAGCCGGGGGGGCAGATACGCAGTATTTT. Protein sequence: CASSVAGGADTQYF.

CDR3 nucleotide sequence: TGCGCCAGCAGCGACGGACTAGCGGGAGTGTTCGAGCAGTACTTC. Amino acid sequence: CASSDGLAGVFEQYF. The V call is TRBV5-1, the J call TRBJ2-7; 13 nucleotides match TRBD2. CDR3 length: 15 residues. Germline V gene lookup returns CDR1 SGHRS and CDR2 YFSETQ. V gave up 4 bases and J gave up 6 bases; unmatched junction bases: 7.

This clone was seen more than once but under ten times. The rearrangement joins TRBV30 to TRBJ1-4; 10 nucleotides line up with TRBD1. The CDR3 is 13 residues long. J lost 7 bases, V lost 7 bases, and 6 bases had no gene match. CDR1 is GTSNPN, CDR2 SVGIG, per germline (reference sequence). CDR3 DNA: TGTGCCTTTGCCCGGGACAGGGGTGAAAAACTGTTTTTT. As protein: CAFARDRGEKLFF.

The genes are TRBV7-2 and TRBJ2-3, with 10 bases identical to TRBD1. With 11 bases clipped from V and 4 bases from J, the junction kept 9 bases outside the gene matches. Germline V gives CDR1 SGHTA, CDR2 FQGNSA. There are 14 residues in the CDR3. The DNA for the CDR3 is TGTGCCGGTTCCCGGGACAGGGGATCAGATACGCAGTATTTT. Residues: CAGSRDRGSDTQYF.

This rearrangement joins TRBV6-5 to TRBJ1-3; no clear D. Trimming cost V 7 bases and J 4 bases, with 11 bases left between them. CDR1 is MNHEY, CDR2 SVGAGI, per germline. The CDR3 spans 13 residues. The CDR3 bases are TGTGCCAGCAACCCCCGGGAGGGAAACACCATATATTTT. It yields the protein CASNPREGNTIYF.

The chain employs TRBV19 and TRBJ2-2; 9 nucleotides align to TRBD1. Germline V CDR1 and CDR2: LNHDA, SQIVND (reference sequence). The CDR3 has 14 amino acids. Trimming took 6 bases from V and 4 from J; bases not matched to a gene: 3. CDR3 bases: TGTGCCAGTAGAAAGACAGGGGGCACCGGGGAGCTGTTTTTT. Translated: CASRKTGGTGELFF. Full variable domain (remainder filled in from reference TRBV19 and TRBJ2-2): DGGITQSPKYLFRKEGQNVTLSCEQNLNHDAMYWYRQDPGQGLRLIYYSQIVNDFQKGDIAEGYSVSREKKESFPLTVTSAQKNPTAFYLCASRKTGGTGELFFGEGSRLTVL.